The 11 T cell receptor beta chains given below trace back to one sample, sequenced in a study of cytomegalovirus exposure and HLA in healthy donors. The study ran its PCR with 60 Vbeta and 13 Jbeta primers. Here immunoSEQ multiplex PCR was the method, and the copy in TCRdb shows in-frame clones only, minus some. The table has 110,000 to 150,000 clones, nearly 10% seen once. Sequenced material: PBMCs. These receptor sequences come from a man in his fifties in good health and CMV-seronegative.

V usage is TRBV15 and J usage is TRBJ1-2; 12 nucleotides agree with TRBD1. The CDR3 loop spans 16 amino acids. Germline CDR1 reads LNHNV; CDR2 reads YYDKDF (reference sequence). The V segment lost 0 bases and the J segment 6 bases; nucleotides outside the gene matches: 5. The CDR3 coding sequence is TGTGCCACCAGCAGAGATCGGGGACAGGGGGCCGATGGCTACACCTTC. Its protein is CATSRDRGQGADGYTF. The variable domain in full, completed from reference TRBV15 and TRBJ1-2, reads DAMVIQNPRYQVTQFGKPVTLSCSQTLNHNVMYWYQQKSSQAPKLLFHYYDKDFNNEADTPDNFQSRRPNTSFCFLDIRSPGLGDTAMYLCATSRDRGQGADGYTFGSGTRLTVV.

This clone was recorded a few times. The chain recombines TRBV30 with TRBJ2-7; 7 bases match TRBD1. CDR3 length: 13 residues. With 8 bases clipped from V and 1 base from J, the junction kept 8 bases outside the gene matches. Germline CDR1 reads GTSNPN; CDR2 reads SVGIG (reference sequence). The CDR3 here is CAGYRGFSYEQYF. The CDR3 DNA reads as TGTGCCGGGTACAGGGGATTTTCCTACGAGCAGTACTTC.

The chain combines TRBV12-5 with TRBJ1-5, with 8 bases aligning to TRBD1. The length of the CDR3 is 18 residues. The germline gives CDR1 LGHNT, CDR2 FRNRAP. V shed 6 bases, J shed 2 bases, and the junction held 15 bases outside the gene matches. As DNA, the CDR3 is TGTGCTAGTGGCGGCGTCATGGACAGGGACAAGGGCAATCAGCCCCAGCATTTT. It specifies CASGGVMDRDKGNQPQHF.

This clone was seen more than once but under ten times. The V gene is TRBV6-1, the J gene TRBJ1-2, with D tentatively TRBD1 (6 bases). CDR3 length: 14 amino acids. Per germline, CDR1 MNHNS and CDR2 SASEGT. Trimming removed 4 bases from V and 7 bases from J, with 16 bases in between. The DNA of the CDR3 is TGTGCCAGCAGTGGCCCTGGGGGGGCAGGTGGCTACACCTTC. Translation gives CASSGPGGAGGYTF.

This clone has only a few counts. This chain uses TRBV5-1 with TRBJ2-7, with TRBD2 identical over 10 bases. Trimming cost V 0 bases and J 6 bases; bases outside gene matches: 9. The CDR3 is 16 amino acids. Per germline, CDR1 SGHRS and CDR2 YFSETQ. The chain's CDR3 is CASSLAASGSPSEQYV. In DNA, the CDR3 is TGCGCCAGCAGCTTGGCGGCTAGCGGGAGCCCCAGCGAGCAGTACGTC.

V is TRBV19 and J is TRBJ2-7; D gene uncertain. The CDR3 length is 13 residues. Trimming left V 0 bases short and J 6 bases short, with 9 bases between. Germline V gives CDR1 LNHDA, CDR2 SQIVND (reference sequence). CDR3 amino acids: CASSIDRSREQYF. For the CDR3, the DNA is TGTGCCAGTAGTATAGATCGGAGTCGCGAGCAGTACTTC. Full variable domain (remainder filled in from reference TRBV19 and TRBJ2-7): DGGITQSPKYLFRKEGQNVTLSCEQNLNHDAMYWYRQDPGQGLRLIYYSQIVNDFQKGDIAEGYSVSREKKESFPLTVTSAQKNPTAFYLCASSIDRSREQYFGPGTRLTVT.

V usage is TRBV28 and J usage is TRBJ2-5; D unresolved. The CDR3 length is 12 residues. Germline V gene sequence: CDR1 MDHEN, CDR2 SYDVKM. V was cut by 6 bases and J by 6 bases, with 11 bases left in between. The chain's CDR3 is CASRSSMKTQYF. CDR3 nucleotide sequence: TGTGCCAGCAGATCGAGCATGAAGACCCAGTACTTC.

This clone was found a few times. V gene TRBV11-2 combines with J gene TRBJ1-6, with 8 bases that match TRBD1. CDR1 is SGHAT and CDR2 is FQNNGV in the germline V gene. There are 15 residues in the CDR3. V gave up 4 bases and J gave up 10 bases; unmatched junction bases: 9. CDR3 DNA: TGTGCCAGCAGCTCCGTCGACAGGGGTGGATCACCCCTCCACTTT. Translated, it gives CASSSVDRGGSPLHF.

This clone was observed a handful of times. The CDR3 nucleotides read TGTGCCAGCAGCTTGGTGGGGGCCAGTACAGATACGCAGTATTTT. The encoded protein is CASSLVGASTDTQYF. The J gene is TRBJ2-3, the V gene TRBV5-4, with D possibly being TRBD1 (6 bases). This CDR3 is built from 15 residues. The ends were cut back, 0 bases at V and 3 bases at J, with 11 bases in the middle. Per the germline V gene, CDR1 is SGHNT and CDR2 is YYREEE (reference sequence).

The chain couples TRBV5-1 to TRBJ1-5, with 9 bases identical to TRBD1. J gave up 7 bases and V 0 bases, and 2 bases lay outside the gene matches. From germline, CDR1 is SGHRS and CDR2 YFSETQ. This CDR3 comprises 14 residues. CDR3 in DNA: TGCGCCAGCAGCTTGGGGGACAGGGCACAGCCCCAGCATTTT. Protein sequence: CASSLGDRAQPQHF.

The rearrangement uses TRBV5-1 and TRBJ1-2; 9 bases are shared with TRBD1. Germline V CDR1 and CDR2: SGHRS, YFSETQ. Trimming at V came to 4 bases and at J to 0 bases, leaving 10 bases not matched to a gene. The CDR3 covers 17 residues. CDR3 protein: CASSGGQGNLPNYGYTF. The CDR3 DNA sequence: TGCGCCAGCAGCGGGGGACAGGGAAATCTTCCTAACTATGGCTACACCTTC.